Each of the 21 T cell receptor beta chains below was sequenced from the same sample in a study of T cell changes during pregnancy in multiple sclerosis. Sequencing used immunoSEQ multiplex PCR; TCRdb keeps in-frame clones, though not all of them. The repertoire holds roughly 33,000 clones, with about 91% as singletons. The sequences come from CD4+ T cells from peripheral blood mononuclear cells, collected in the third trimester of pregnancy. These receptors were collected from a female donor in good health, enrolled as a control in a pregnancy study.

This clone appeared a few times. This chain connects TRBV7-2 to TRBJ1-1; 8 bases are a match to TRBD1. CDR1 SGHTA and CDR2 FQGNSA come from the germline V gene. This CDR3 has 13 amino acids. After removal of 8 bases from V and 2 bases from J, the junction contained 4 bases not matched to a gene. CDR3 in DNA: TGTGCCAGCCAGGGACAGGTTAACACTGAAGCTTTCTTT. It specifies CASQGQVNTEAFF.

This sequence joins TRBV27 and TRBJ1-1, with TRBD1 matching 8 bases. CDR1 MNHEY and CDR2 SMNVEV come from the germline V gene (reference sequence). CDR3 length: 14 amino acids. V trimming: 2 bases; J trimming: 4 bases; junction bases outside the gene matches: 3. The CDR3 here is CASSLQGAGTEAFF. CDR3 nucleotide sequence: TGTGCCAGCAGTTTACAGGGGGCGGGCACTGAAGCTTTCTTT.

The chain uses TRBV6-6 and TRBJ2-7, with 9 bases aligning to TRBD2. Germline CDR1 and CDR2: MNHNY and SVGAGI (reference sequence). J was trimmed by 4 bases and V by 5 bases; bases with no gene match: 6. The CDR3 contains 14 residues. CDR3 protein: CASSHGGGAYEQYF. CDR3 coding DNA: TGTGCCAGCAGTCACGGCGGGGGGGCTTACGAGCAGTACTTC.

The CDR3 bases are TGTGCCAGCAGTGAGCAGGGAGAGACCCAGTACTTC. It specifies CASSEQGETQYF. V is TRBV2 and J is TRBJ2-5, with a possible D match to TRBD1 (5 bases). The V and J ends lost 3 bases and 4 bases respectively, with 6 bases between them. The CDR3 has 12 residues. Germline assignment: CDR1 SNHLY and CDR2 FYNNEI.

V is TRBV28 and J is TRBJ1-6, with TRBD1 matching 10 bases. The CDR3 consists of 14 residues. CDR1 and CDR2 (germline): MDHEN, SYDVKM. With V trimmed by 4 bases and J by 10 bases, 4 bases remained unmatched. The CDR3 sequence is CASSSDRGPSPLHF. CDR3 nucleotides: TGTGCCAGCAGTTCAGACAGGGGGCCGTCACCCCTCCACTTT.

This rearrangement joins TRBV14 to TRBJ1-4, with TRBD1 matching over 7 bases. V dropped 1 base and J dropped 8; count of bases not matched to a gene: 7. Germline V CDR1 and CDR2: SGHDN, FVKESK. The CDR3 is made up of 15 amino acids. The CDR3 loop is CASSQVEGAREKLFF. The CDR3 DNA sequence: TGTGCCAGCAGCCAAGTTGAGGGGGCGAGGGAAAAACTGTTTTTT.

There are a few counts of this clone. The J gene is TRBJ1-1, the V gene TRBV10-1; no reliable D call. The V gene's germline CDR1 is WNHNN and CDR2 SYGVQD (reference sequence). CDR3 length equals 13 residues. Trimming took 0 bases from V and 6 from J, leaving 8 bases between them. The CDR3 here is CASSESGLSEAFF. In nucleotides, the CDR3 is TGCGCCAGCAGTGAGTCCGGGTTATCTGAAGCTTTCTTT.

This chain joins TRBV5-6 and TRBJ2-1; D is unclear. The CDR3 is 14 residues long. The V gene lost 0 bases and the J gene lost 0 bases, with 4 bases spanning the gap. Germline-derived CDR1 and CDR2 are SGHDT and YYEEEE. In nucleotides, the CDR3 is TGTGCCAGCAGCTTGGGCGTCTCCTACAATGAGCAGTTCTTC. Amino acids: CASSLGVSYNEQFF.

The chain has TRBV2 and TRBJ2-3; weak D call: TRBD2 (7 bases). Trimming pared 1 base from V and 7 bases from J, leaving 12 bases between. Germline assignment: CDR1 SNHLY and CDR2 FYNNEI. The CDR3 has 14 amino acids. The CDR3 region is CASSEEGGLNTQYF. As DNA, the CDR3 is TGTGCCAGCAGTGAAGAGGGGGGGTTGAATACGCAGTATTTT.

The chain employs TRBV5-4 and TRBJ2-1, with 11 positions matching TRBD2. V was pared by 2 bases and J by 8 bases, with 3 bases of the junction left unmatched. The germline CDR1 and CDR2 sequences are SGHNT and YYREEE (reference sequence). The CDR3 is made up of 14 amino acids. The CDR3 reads CASSFVLAGDEQFF. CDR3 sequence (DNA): TGTGCCAGCAGCTTCGTACTAGCGGGAGATGAGCAGTTCTTC.

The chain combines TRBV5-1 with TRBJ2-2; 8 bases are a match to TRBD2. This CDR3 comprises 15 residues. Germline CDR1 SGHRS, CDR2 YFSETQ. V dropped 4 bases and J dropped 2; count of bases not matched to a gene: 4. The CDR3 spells CASSPSGPNTGELFF. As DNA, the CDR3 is TGCGCCAGCAGCCCTAGCGGGCCTAACACCGGGGAGCTGTTTTTT.

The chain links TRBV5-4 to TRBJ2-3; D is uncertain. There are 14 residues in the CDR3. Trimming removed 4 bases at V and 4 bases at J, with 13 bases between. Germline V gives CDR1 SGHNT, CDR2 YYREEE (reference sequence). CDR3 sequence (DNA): TGTGCCAGCAGCCCCGAGGCAGCTTCAGATACGCAGTATTTT. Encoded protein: CASSPEAASDTQYF.

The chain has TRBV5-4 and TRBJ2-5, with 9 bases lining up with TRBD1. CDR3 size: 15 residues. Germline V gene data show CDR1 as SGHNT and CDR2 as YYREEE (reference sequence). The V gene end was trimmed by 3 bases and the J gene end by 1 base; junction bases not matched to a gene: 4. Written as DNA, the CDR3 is TGTGCCAGCAGCTCATTACAGGGGGCCCAAGAGACCCAGTACTTC. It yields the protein CASSSLQGAQETQYF.

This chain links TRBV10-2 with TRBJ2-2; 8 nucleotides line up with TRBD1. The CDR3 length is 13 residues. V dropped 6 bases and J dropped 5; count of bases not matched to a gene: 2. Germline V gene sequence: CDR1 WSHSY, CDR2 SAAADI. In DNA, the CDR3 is TGCGCCAGCAGCGGACAGGGTACCGGGGAGCTGTTTTTT. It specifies CASSGQGTGELFF.

The CDR3: CASSQDRPSRYNEQFF. The CDR3 DNA is TGTGCCAGCAGCCAAGATAGGCCTAGCCGCTACAATGAGCAGTTCTTC. The chain carries TRBV14 and TRBJ2-1; maybe TRBD2 (5 bases). V was pared by 0 bases and J by 3 bases, with 12 bases between. Germline CDR1 SGHDN, CDR2 FVKESK. The CDR3 runs to 16 residues.

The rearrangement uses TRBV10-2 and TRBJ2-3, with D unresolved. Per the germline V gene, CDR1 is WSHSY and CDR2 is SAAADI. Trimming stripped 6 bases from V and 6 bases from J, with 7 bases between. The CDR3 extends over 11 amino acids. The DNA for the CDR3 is TGCGCCAGCAGCCTCGTCGATACGCAGTATTTT. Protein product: CASSLVDTQYF.

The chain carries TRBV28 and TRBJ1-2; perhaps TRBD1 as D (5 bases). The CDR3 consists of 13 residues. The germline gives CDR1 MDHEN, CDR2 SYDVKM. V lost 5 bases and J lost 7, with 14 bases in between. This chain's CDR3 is CASSPLSGSGYTF. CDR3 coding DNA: TGTGCCAGCAGTCCACTATCAGGGTCTGGCTACACCTTC.

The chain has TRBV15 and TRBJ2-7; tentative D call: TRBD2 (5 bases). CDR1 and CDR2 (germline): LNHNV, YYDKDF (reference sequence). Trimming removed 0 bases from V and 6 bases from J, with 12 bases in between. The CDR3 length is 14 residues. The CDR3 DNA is TGTGCCACCAGCAGAGATGTTGGGAGCGCCGAGCAGTACTTC. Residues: CATSRDVGSAEQYF.

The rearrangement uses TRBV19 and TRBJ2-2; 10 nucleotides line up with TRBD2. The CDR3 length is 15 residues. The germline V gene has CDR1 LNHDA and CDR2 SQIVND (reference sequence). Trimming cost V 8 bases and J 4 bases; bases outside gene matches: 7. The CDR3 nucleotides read TGTGCCAGTCGGTTTAGCGGGAGGAGCACCGGGGAGCTGTTTTTT. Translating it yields CASRFSGRSTGELFF.

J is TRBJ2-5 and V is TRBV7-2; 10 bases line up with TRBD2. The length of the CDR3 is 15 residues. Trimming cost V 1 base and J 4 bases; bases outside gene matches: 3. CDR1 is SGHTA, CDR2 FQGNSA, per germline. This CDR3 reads CASSLVSSGGETQYF. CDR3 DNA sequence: TGTGCCAGCAGCTTAGTATCTAGCGGGGGAGAGACCCAGTACTTC.

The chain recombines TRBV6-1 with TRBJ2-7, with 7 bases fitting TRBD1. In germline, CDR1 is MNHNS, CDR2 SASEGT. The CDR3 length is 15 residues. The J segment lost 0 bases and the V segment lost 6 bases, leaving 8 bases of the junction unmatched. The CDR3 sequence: CASRAYDRVSYEQYF. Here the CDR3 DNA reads TGTGCCAGCAGGGCCTACGACAGGGTCTCCTACGAGCAGTACTTC.